This T cell receptor beta chain came from a study of blood T cell repertoires in COVID-19 (dated by TCRdb to the early 2020s). Background for the entire study: Samples from collaborators originated in the United States, Italy and Spain and spanned both the acute and convalescent phases of COVID-19. The prospective study material was composed of cDNA or gDNA derived from T cells, B-cell-depleted T cells, or PBMCs. Subjects who had been exposed to COVID-19, were actively infected with it, or had recovered from it provided the deeply sampled blood TCRbeta repertoires that made up the dataset. The repertoires were made available in a free public database intended to serve as a resource for research on the immune response to SARS-CoV-2. Samples came from the ongoing ImmuneRACE study (first 160 participants) plus 1,254 subjects from 6 global collaborators. Sample metadata almost always included a de-identified subject ID, COVID-19 status, age in years and sex. HLA class I and class II types, where available, came from metadata supplied by the sample provider rather than from assay-based typing. Paper-wide results and their limitations: The amount of clinical and demographic metadata varied by source and participant and was provided uncurated.

TCRbeta CDR3 regions were amplified from genomic DNA using the immunoSEQ Assay, a bias-controlled multiplex PCR. In the paper's pipeline: Nucleated cell counts per sample were estimated from amplification of reference gene primers within the assay. To quantify the absolute abundance of each unique TCRbeta CDR3 rearrangement, sequence reads were collapsed and filtered. For each sample, productive Simpson clonality was calculated as the square root of Simpson's diversity index over productive rearrangements. The table was pulled from immuneACCESS by TCRdb, which kept in-frame rearrangements only. Such tables lose some clones; where checked, under half of the loss comes from unresolved V genes, and the rest has no known cause. D and trimming come from the DNA, and the V and J calls and clone size come from that table. The sample yields fewer than 200,000 clones; approximately 87% were counted once. The ten largest clones represent about a fifth of the sample.

Whole blood was collected in K2EDTA tubes by collaborating institutions according to the institutions' own protocols. For TCRbeta analysis, collaborators shipped samples in one of three forms: frozen whole blood, isolated PBMCs, or DNA extracted from either of those sample types. This clone was recorded once. It has no known antigen specificity. Per-base qualities were not stored, and no clone one base away is much larger. V is shortened by 5 bases, J by 5 bases, and the region joining them spans 15 bases. Reading the germline V gene gives CDR1 SGHTA and CDR2 FQGNSA. Counted from cysteine to phenylalanine, this CDR3 has 14 amino acids. Of all the DNA, just the CDR3 is kept, 42 bases in frame from base 1.

Sequenced input: peripheral blood. The receptor was isolated from a man aged 65 to 79 with active or convalescent COVID-19. Recombination joined TRBV7-2 with TRBJ2-5; TRBD1 is possibly the D segment (6 matching bases). CDR3 protein: CASSPRTVGETQYF. In nucleotides, the sequence is TGTGCCAGCAGCCCGAGGACAGTCGGGGAGACCCAGTACTTC.